This T cell receptor (beta chain) was found in a study of cytomegalovirus exposure and HLA in healthy donors. Study-level points and caveats: About 87% or about 30% of the time was how often most TCR beta V segments were productive, according to an earlier analysis. Trimming of TCR beta V- and J-genes showed a link, identified in a later analysis, to a missense DCLRE1C variant.

PCR used 60 Vbeta primers and 13 Jbeta primers. Clones were read by immunoSEQ multiplex PCR, and TCRdb kept only the in-frame ones, dropping some. In the table there are under 150,000 clones, roughly 74% of which are singletons. This clone was seen only a few times. Its specificity is not known. All donors participated as healthy donors of bone marrow. V shed 0 bases, J shed 8 bases, and the junction held 8 bases outside the gene matches. Germline values: CDR1 MNHEY, CDR2 SMNVEV (reference sequence). This CDR3 is 16 amino acids long. The V call is TRBV27, the J call TRBJ1-2; TRBD1 matches 11 bases. The sequenced sample was PBMCs. The source is a middle-aged woman in good health and CMV-seropositive. The CDR3 DNA reads as TGTGCCAGCAGTTTATCCACGGGACAGGGGGGTTACGGCTACACCTTC. This codes for CASSLSTGQGGYGYTF.